Listed below are T cell receptor beta chains from one sample, sequenced in a study of T-cell reconstitution after alpha-beta-depleted transplantation in children. One entry per CDR3 protein, called by TCRdb with MiXCR from the PCR reads. The sample records over 200,000 distinct CDR3 sequences, about a sixth being singletons. Sequencing used PBMCs, mostly from graft donor cells, obtained 360 days after TCRalphabeta/CD19-depleted stem cell transplant. The receptors were gathered from a male patient aged 2-15 years who had a stem cell transplant for acute lymphoblastic leukemia, so the T cells may come from the graft donor. Each CDR3 is given with its conserved first and last residue. Each record gives: clone size, V gene, D gene, J gene, CDR3 protein, CDR3 DNA. A D gene is named only where the DNA matches it firmly. Size tells how often a clone was seen (once, few, many) or the class of an expanded clone, and some rows leave it out.

>.|TRBV29-1|.|TRBJ2-1
CSAGTLFGEQFF
TGCAGTGCCGGGACTTTGTTTGGGGAGCAGTTCTTC
>.|TRBV4-2|TRBD2|TRBJ2-4
CASSQEGTRATIQYF
TGTGCCAGCAGCCAAGAGGGGACTAGGGCGACCATTCAGTACTTC
>few|TRBV5-1|TRBD1|TRBJ1-1
CASRFGTGGITTEAFF
TGCGCCAGCAGGTTCGGGACAGGGGGCATAACCACTGAAGCTTTCTTT
>.|TRBV7-8|.|TRBJ2-7
CASSLEAPLGFVSYEQYF
TGTGCCAGCAGCTTAGAGGCGCCGCTCGGTTTTGTTAGCTACGAGCAGTACTTC
>few|TRBV28|.|TRBJ1-1
CATLSGVNTEAFF
TGTGCCACCCTGAGTGGGGTGAACACTGAAGCTTTCTTT
>.|TRBV27|TRBD2|TRBJ2-3
CASREVATDTQYF
TGTGCCAGCCGGGAGGTAGCCACAGATACGCAGTATTTT
>few|TRBV6-2/TRBV6-3|TRBD1|TRBJ1-1
CASSSPQGELTEAFF
TGTGCCAGCAGTTCCCCTCAGGGGGAGCTCACTGAAGCTTTCTTT
>few|TRBV24-1|.|TRBJ2-2
CATSGPGHNTGELFF
TGTGCCACCAGTGGGCCGGGACACAACACCGGGGAGCTGTTTTTT
>many|TRBV28|.|TRBJ2-2
CASSFLNFTGELFF
TGTGCCAGCAGTTTCCTGAACTTCACCGGGGAGCTGTTTTTT
>.|TRBV7-6|.|TRBJ1-6
CASSLVDRGSPLHF
TGTGCCAGCAGCTTAGTCGATCGCGGATCACCCCTCCACTTT
>.|TRBV29-1|TRBD1|TRBJ2-7
CSVEFGTGTHEQYF
TGCAGCGTTGAATTCGGGACAGGGACCCACGAGCAGTACTTC
>.|TRBV7-6|TRBD1|TRBJ2-2
CASSLQGAILNTGELFF
TGTGCCAGCAGCTTGCAGGGGGCGATTTTGAACACCGGGGAGCTGTTTTTT
>.|TRBV29-1|TRBD2|TRBJ2-5
CSVASGTSAPGTQYF
TGCAGCGTTGCCTCCGGGACTAGCGCCCCCGGGACCCAGTACTTC
>few|TRBV10-3|.|TRBJ1-3
CATRPTGYSGNTIYF
TGTGCCACCAGACCAACAGGGTACTCTGGAAACACCATATATTTT
>few|TRBV29-1|.|TRBJ1-1
CSVVSGTEAFF
TGCAGCGTTGTGTCGGGCACTGAAGCTTTCTTT
>.|TRBV5-1|.|TRBJ2-7
CASSLADPRYEQYF
TGCGCCAGCAGCTTGGCGGACCCTCGCTACGAGCAGTACTTC
>.|TRBV6-1|.|TRBJ1-2
CASSLQEGVTYGYTF
TGTGCCAGCAGCCTACAGGAGGGGGTTACTTATGGCTACACCTTC
>.|TRBV9|.|TRBJ1-1
CASSGLPVRVTEAFF
TGTGCCAGCAGCGGACTACCGGTCCGGGTAACTGAAGCTTTCTTT
>few|TRBV12-3/TRBV12-4|TRBD1|TRBJ1-1
CASSRPDRVDTEAFF
TGTGCCAGCAGTAGACCTGACAGGGTGGACACTGAAGCTTTCTTT
>.|TRBV30|TRBD1|TRBJ2-1
CAWSFTLPFTRQGNEQFF
TGTGCCTGGAGTTTCACTCTACCCTTCACGAGACAGGGCAATGAGCAGTTCTTC
>few|TRBV10-3|.|TRBJ1-1
CAISESRGNTEAFF
TGTGCCATCAGTGAGTCAAGGGGGAACACTGAAGCTTTCTTT
>.|TRBV7-8|.|TRBJ1-1
CASSLACRVETTEAFF
TGTGCCAGCAGCTTAGCGTGTAGGGTGGAGACCACTGAAGCTTTCTTT
>.|TRBV29-1|.|TRBJ2-1
CSAAKDSANEQFF
TGCAGCGCGGCCAAGGACAGCGCCAATGAGCAGTTCTTC
>.|TRBV4-3|TRBD2|TRBJ2-2
CASSQGLAGAGELFF
TGCGCCAGCAGCCAAGGGCTAGCGGGGGCCGGGGAGCTGTTTTTT
>.|TRBV3-1|.|TRBJ2-7
CASSQSRGGGSYEQYF
TGTGCCAGCAGCCAAAGTAGGGGCGGTGGATCCTACGAGCAGTACTTC
>.|TRBV5-1|TRBD1|TRBJ1-1
CASSGTGATEAFF
TGCGCCAGCAGCGGGACAGGGGCGACTGAAGCTTTCTTT
>.|TRBV4-3|TRBD1|TRBJ2-7
CASSYTGVYGEQYF
TGCGCCAGCAGCTATACAGGGGTTTATGGAGAGCAGTACTTC
>few|TRBV7-9|TRBD2|TRBJ2-7
CASSYPSGLGSYEQYF
TGTGCCAGCAGCTACCCCAGTGGACTAGGGTCCTACGAGCAGTACTTC